Following are 25 T cell receptor beta chains from one sample sequenced in a study of blood T cell repertoires in COVID-19. This table comes from immunoSEQ multiplex PCR, and its TCRdb copy is limited to in-frame clones, with some not included. The sample shows roughly 200,000 clones, approximately 85% of them seen only once. Sample: peripheral blood. These receptors were obtained from a woman aged 55 to 70 with acute or convalescent COVID-19.

This clone has only one observation. The rearrangement joins TRBV27 to TRBJ2-3, with D perhaps matching TRBD2 (5 bases). V was trimmed by 3 bases and J by 10 bases, leaving 8 bases between them. Germline CDR1 and CDR2: MNHEY and SMNVEV (reference sequence). The length of the CDR3 is 11 residues. The CDR3 DNA is TGTGCCAGCAGTTTTGGACTGGCGCAGTATTTT. This translates into CASSFGLAQYF.

The V gene is TRBV6-4, the J gene TRBJ2-3; 7 bases are a match to TRBD2. This CDR3 is built from 14 residues. Germline V gene data show CDR1 as MRHNA and CDR2 as SNTAGT. V trimming: 8 bases; J trimming: 5 bases; junction bases outside the gene matches: 10. As DNA, the CDR3 is TGTGCCAGCTCCTCGCAGGGCGGGAGAGATACGCAGTATTTT. Its translation is CASSSQGGRDTQYF.

The chain recombines TRBV20-1 with TRBJ2-1; 13 bases map to TRBD2. The germline gives CDR1 DFQATT, CDR2 SNEGSKA (reference sequence). Losses at the gene ends were 3 bases for V and 5 bases for J; bases not matched to a gene: 10. This CDR3 is built from 17 residues. The CDR3 region is CSASPPTSGRLHNEQFF. CDR3 nucleotide sequence: TGCAGTGCTAGTCCCCCGACTAGCGGGAGGCTCCACAATGAGCAGTTCTTC.

This clone was counted only a few times. This chain joins TRBV28 and TRBJ2-7; a possible D gene is TRBD1 (5 bases). The CDR3 extends over 16 amino acids. Looked up from germline, CDR1 is MDHEN and CDR2 is SYDVKM. Trimming stripped 5 bases from V and 0 bases from J, with 17 bases between. The CDR3: CASSPNLSQGSYEQYF. CDR3 in DNA: TGTGCCAGCAGTCCCAACCTTAGTCAGGGCTCCTACGAGCAGTACTTC.

The chain uses TRBV19 and TRBJ2-7; TRBD1 is a possible D gene (6 bases). CDR3 length: 13 residues. V dropped 4 bases and J dropped 6 bases, with 13 bases sitting between them. Per germline, CDR1 LNHDA and CDR2 SQIVND (reference sequence). CDR3 loop: CASSTTGFSEQYF. The CDR3, as DNA: TGTGCCAGTAGTACTACAGGGTTTAGCGAGCAGTACTTC. Looking up the rest from reference TRBV19 and TRBJ2-7 gives the full variable domain: DGGITQSPKYLFRKEGQNVTLSCEQNLNHDAMYWYRQDPGQGLRLIYYSQIVNDFQKGDIAEGYSVSREKKESFPLTVTSAQKNPTAFYLCASSTTGFSEQYFGPGTRLTVT.

The CDR3 region is CSAQQGNEQYF. Written as DNA, the CDR3 is TGCAGTGCTCAACAGGGGAACGAGCAGTACTTC. This chain links TRBV20-1 with TRBJ2-7; TRBD1 agrees at 7 bases. Germline trimming cut 5 bases from V and 5 bases from J; bases unmatched to any gene: 3. The CDR3 totals 11 residues. Germline CDR1 is DFQATT and CDR2 is SNEGSKA (reference sequence).

This chain joins TRBV11-2 and TRBJ1-1, with D perhaps matching TRBD1 (6 bases). Trimming removed 5 bases from V and 7 bases from J, with 14 bases in between. Germline-derived CDR1 and CDR2 are SGHAT and FQNNGV. There are 13 residues in the CDR3. The CDR3 nucleotides read TGTGCCAGCAGCCGACTTCAACAGGGTGAAGCTTTCTTT. This translates into CASSRLQQGEAFF. The whole variable domain, filled in from reference TRBV11-2 and TRBJ1-1, reads EAGVAQSPRYKIIEKRQSVAFWCNPISGHATLYWYQQILGQGPKLLIQFQNNGVVDDSQLPKDRFSAERLKGVDSTLKIQPAKLEDSAVYLCASSRLQQGEAFFGQGTRLTVV.

In this sample, this clone turned up once. This chain joins TRBV5-8 and TRBJ2-5; maybe TRBD2 (5 bases). V lost 1 base, J lost 0 bases, and 16 bases lay in between. The CDR3 has 17 residues. Per germline, CDR1 SGHTS and CDR2 YDEGEE. CDR3 sequence: CASSLRVGIKYQETQYF. Written as DNA, the CDR3 is TGTGCCAGCAGCTTGCGGGTCGGGATAAAGTACCAAGAGACCCAGTACTTC.

This rearrangement joins TRBV28 to TRBJ1-5; TRBD1 is a possible D gene (6 bases). Germline CDR1 is MDHEN and CDR2 is SYDVKM. There are 14 residues in the CDR3. V lost 7 bases and J 5 bases, leaving 15 bases between the germline ends. The CDR3 nucleotides read TGTGCCAGCACCCAAGTGGACAGTCATCAGCCCCAGCATTTT. Its translation: CASTQVDSHQPQHF.

This sequence joins TRBV5-4 and TRBJ1-2, with TRBD1 matching 11 bases. The CDR3 has 17 amino acids. With 3 bases clipped from V and 8 bases from J, the junction kept 15 bases outside the gene matches. CDR1 and CDR2 from the germline V gene are SGHNT and YYREEE (reference sequence). The CDR3 sequence is CASSSGADRGPSGGYTF. Written as DNA, the CDR3 is TGTGCCAGCAGCTCGGGAGCGGACAGGGGGCCTTCTGGGGGCTACACCTTC. Full variable domain (outside the CDR3, taken from reference TRBV5-4 and TRBJ1-2): ETGVTQSPTHLIKTRGQQVTLRCSSQSGHNTVSWYQQALGQGPQFIFQYYREEENGRGNFPPRFSGLQFPNYSSELNVNALELDDSALYLCASSSGADRGPSGGYTFGSGTRLTVV.

This chain connects TRBV10-2 to TRBJ2-3; D is unclear. Trimming took 5 bases from V and 2 from J, leaving 11 bases between them. The germline gives CDR1 WSHSY, CDR2 SAAADI. The CDR3 has 14 residues. CDR3 bases: TGCGCCAGCAGTAGCGTCCTCTTCACAGATACGCAGTATTTT. Translating gives CASSSVLFTDTQYF.

The V gene is TRBV7-9, the J gene TRBJ2-3; 11 bases are shared with TRBD2. This CDR3 is 15 amino acids long. Germline V gene sequence: CDR1 SEHNR, CDR2 FQNEAQ (reference sequence). Trimming took 4 bases from V and 4 from J; bases not matched to a gene: 4. The CDR3 loop reads CASSSTSGTSDTQYF. The CDR3 region has the DNA TGTGCCAGCAGCTCGACTAGCGGGACCTCAGATACGCAGTATTTT.

About this clone itself: This sample includes further DNA sequences coding for the same CDR3. The chain recombines TRBV18 with TRBJ2-1; D is unresolved. The germline V and J ends were trimmed by 2 bases and 10 bases, with 9 bases remaining between them. There are 12 residues in the CDR3. Germline lookup yields CDR1 KGHSH and CDR2 LQKENI. The CDR3 here is CASSPSTREQFF. CDR3 coding DNA: TGTGCCAGCTCACCATCAACTCGAGAGCAGTTCTTC. Supplemented by reference TRBV18 and TRBJ2-1, the full variable domain reads NAGVMQNPRHLVRRRGQEARLRCSPMKGHSHVYWYRQLPEEGLKFMVYLQKENIIDESGMPKERFSAEFPKEGPSILRIQQVVRGDSAAYFCASSPSTREQFFGPGTRLTVL.

The chain uses TRBV19 and TRBJ1-1; D is unclear. The CDR3 is made up of 15 amino acids. The V and J ends lost 3 bases and 4 bases respectively, with 15 bases between them. From germline, CDR1 is LNHDA and CDR2 SQIVND (reference sequence). The CDR3 reads CASSMSRDMSTEAFF. The CDR3 nucleotides read TGTGCCAGTAGTATGAGTCGGGATATGAGCACTGAAGCTTTCTTT.

The chain is built from TRBV14 and TRBJ1-3, with 7 bases lining up with TRBD1. This CDR3 is built from 14 residues. Germline V gene data show CDR1 as SGHDN and CDR2 as FVKESK. Trimming removed 4 bases from V and 1 base from J; junction bases left unmatched: 1. The CDR3 sequence is CASSPTGSGNTIYF. In nucleotides, the CDR3 is TGTGCCAGCAGCCCGACAGGGTCTGGAAACACCATATATTTT.

Turning to this clone: At one boundary the junction diverges from the germline segment, which might be a read error. V is TRBV3-1 (or the pseudogene TRBV3-2) and J is TRBJ2-1, with TRBD2 as a possible D gene (6 bases). The CDR3 covers 13 residues. From germline, CDR1 is LGHDT and CDR2 YNNKEL (reference sequence). In nucleotides, the CDR3 is TGTGCCAGCAGCCAAGATGCGGGGCAGCGAGGAATCTTC. Its protein is CASSQDAGQRGIF.

The sample holds a few counts of this clone. The chain couples TRBV28 to TRBJ2-7; tentatively, D is TRBD2 (6 bases). The V gene's germline CDR1 is MDHEN and CDR2 SYDVKM. The CDR3 loop spans 12 amino acids. Between the trimmed V and J ends, which lost 7 bases and 7 bases, there was a span of 14 bases. CDR3 sequence: CASTATRKEQYF. The CDR3 DNA is TGTGCCAGCACGGCGACTAGGAAGGAGCAGTACTTC. The full variable domain, in which reference TRBV28 and TRBJ2-7 provide the parts outside the CDR3, is DVKVTQSSRYLVKRTGEKVFLECVQDMDHENMFWYRQDPGLGLRLIYFSYDVKMKEKGDIPEGYSVSREKKERFSLILESASTNQTSMYLCASTATRKEQYFGPGTRLTVT.

The V and J genes are TRBV3-1 (or the pseudogene TRBV3-2) and TRBJ1-2; weak D call: TRBD1 (6 bases). From germline, CDR1 is LGHDT and CDR2 YNNKEL (reference sequence). The V gene lost 2 bases and the J gene lost 8 bases, with 9 bases spanning the gap. This CDR3 has 12 amino acids. As DNA, the CDR3 is TGTGCCAGCAGCCAACAGGGGCACGGCTACACCTTC. Its protein is CASSQQGHGYTF.

The chain employs TRBV30 and TRBJ1-4; D gene uncertain. The CDR3 is made up of 16 amino acids. V was pared by 0 bases and J by 1 base, with 12 bases between. The germline V gene encodes CDR1 GTSNPN and CDR2 SVGIG (reference sequence). CDR3 sequence (DNA): TGTGCCTGGAGTGTCCGGGGTAGTGTAACTAATGAAAAACTGTTTTTT. Its protein product is CAWSVRGSVTNEKLFF.

The sample holds one count of this clone. This chain joins TRBV7-9 and TRBJ2-3; 12 bases agree with TRBD2. The CDR3 covers 15 residues. V dropped 8 bases and J dropped 6; count of bases not matched to a gene: 9. From germline, CDR1 is SEHNR and CDR2 FQNEAQ (reference sequence). As DNA, the CDR3 is TGTGCCAGCGAATTGAGACTAGCGGGAGTGGATACGCAGTATTTT. Its translation: CASELRLAGVDTQYF.

V usage is TRBV19 and J usage is TRBJ2-7, with 9 positions matching TRBD1. Germline V CDR1 and CDR2: LNHDA, SQIVND (reference sequence). The junction had 7 bases not matched to a gene; V was cut back by 4 bases and J by 3 bases. The CDR3 has 15 amino acids. The CDR3 loop reads CASSRGQGFFYEQYF. The CDR3 DNA sequence: TGTGCCAGTAGTAGGGGACAGGGATTTTTCTACGAGCAGTACTTC.

The J gene is TRBJ2-5, the V gene TRBV4-1, with TRBD1 as a possible D gene (5 bases). CDR1 is MGHRA, CDR2 YSYEKL, per germline. The V and J ends lost 1 base and 1 base respectively, with 13 bases between them. The CDR3 extends over 16 amino acids. In nucleotides, the CDR3 is TGCGCCAGCAGCCAAGGAACAGGTCTAGGCCAAGAGACCCAGTACTTC. Its protein product is CASSQGTGLGQETQYF.

This clone appeared a few times. Other DNA sequences in this sample translate to the same CDR3. The chain combines TRBV3-1 (or the pseudogene TRBV3-2) with TRBJ1-2; D possibly corresponds to TRBD1 (5 bases). Germline-derived CDR1 and CDR2 are LGHDT and YNNKEL (reference sequence). The CDR3 is 13 residues long. The germline V and J ends were trimmed by 1 base and 6 bases, with 9 bases remaining between them. DNA for the CDR3: TGTGCCAGCAGCCAAGTGGGGGGGGATGGCTACACCTTC. Amino acids: CASSQVGGDGYTF.

This clone was counted a few times. The chain couples TRBV3-1 (or the pseudogene TRBV3-2) to TRBJ1-2, with D perhaps matching TRBD1 (6 bases). Trimming removed 4 bases at V and 8 bases at J, with 20 bases between. This CDR3 is 15 amino acids long. From germline, CDR1 is LGHDT and CDR2 YNNKEL (reference sequence). In DNA, the CDR3 is TGTGCCAGCAGCCCTCCTTTGACAGGCCCCAAGGGCTACACCTTC. Translated, it gives CASSPPLTGPKGYTF.

This clone appeared a single time. The rearrangement uses TRBV23-1 and TRBJ2-2; 9 nucleotides match TRBD2. TRBV23-1 is reported as an ORF; its role is uncertain. The J segment lost 7 bases and the V segment lost 3 bases, leaving 9 bases of the junction unmatched. The CDR3 loop spans 16 amino acids. CDR3 sequence (DNA): TGCGCCAGCAGTCAGTCCCTCGCGGGAGGGGGCGGGGAGCTGTTTTTT. Translation gives CASSQSLAGGGGELFF.